This record looks at one T cell receptor beta chain sequence and its context. This clonotype was detected many times. This receptor's antigen is unknown. Base qualities are not provided; no much larger clone lies one nucleotide away. The library was built by means of 5' RACE. The listed sequencing device is NextSeq 500. To correct for sequencing error and PCR bias, the TCR library protocol tagged individual cDNA molecules with unique molecular identifiers. Sequencing covered both TCR alpha and beta chains, and within each sample the abundances of alpha and beta sequences were tightly co-correlated. Per the authors' processing: Decombinator V4 was used to perform V gene, J gene and CDR3 annotation of TCR sequences. Expanded TCRs were defined as changing significantly between any two time points under a Poisson model with p below 0.0001. TCR abundances were normalised to the total number of TCRs sequenced in each sample and reported as counts per million. TRAV1-2 paired with TRAJ12, TRAJ20 or TRAJ33 defined MAIT TCRs, while TRAV10 paired with TRAJ18 defined iNKT TCRs. VDJdb, accessed 1 November 2021, was searched for CMV, EBV and SARS-CoV-2 annotated TCRs, with TCRs annotated for multiple antigens excluded. TCRdb handled the public reads itself, with Q25 trimming in fastp and clone calling in MiXCR, and kept productive beta chains. A single entry per CDR3 protein holds the most common genes and DNA from its merged rows. TCRdb, not the authors, supplied the V and J calls. Present in this sample are more than 20,000 distinct CDR3 sequences, roughly 4.1% of which were seen just once. Over 5% of the sample is held by the ten biggest clonotypes.

V and J lose 8 bases and 3 bases, and a span of 10 bases separates them. CDR1 and CDR2 were assigned from the germline V gene (reference sequence) as SEHNR and FQNEAQ. The CDR3 has 12 amino acids, counting the end cysteine and phenylalanine. CDR3 DNA is the only sequence kept; it has 36 bases, read in frame from the first base. A case-control design nested within a healthcare worker cohort in London, UK, was used, with weekly nasopharyngeal swab PCR tests and blood sampling performed. Healthcare workers were recruited during the week of the UK lockdown, between 23 and 31 March 2020, and followed weekly for up to 16 weeks. The data are from a study of early T cells in non-severe SARS-CoV-2 infection (dated by TCRdb to the early 2020s). Regarding the research as a whole: Because TCR sequencing was done on bulk RNA from unsorted whole blood, the alpha and beta chains could not be paired. On the study overall, not on this receptor specifically: Matching against VDJdb was skewed toward anti-spike CD8 responses, likely underestimated virus-specific expansions, and missed private and CD4 specificities.

This sequence was found in an adult who was a healthcare worker with PCR-confirmed SARS-CoV-2 infection or an uninfected control (not recorded which). The specimen sequenced was whole blood. The chain is assembled from TRBV7-9 and TRBJ1-1; there is no confident call for the D gene. CDR3 region: CASRRGDTEAFF. The sequenced DNA: TGTGCCAGCCGTCGTGGGGACACTGAAGCTTTCTTT.